The 16 T cell receptor beta chains given below trace back to one sample, sequenced in a study of blood T cells in healthy people across ages. Using a J-beta primer mix together with a sample-barcoded 5' primer, a second PCR was run for about 6 to 12 cycles. MiXCR was run by TCRdb on the 5' RACE reads, yielding one entry per CDR3 protein. The data contain about 1.1 million distinct CDR3 sequences, less than 45% of them singletons. Sequencing was done on a sample of blood. These receptors were collected from a man between 18 and 35 years old in good health.

The V and J genes are TRBV20-1 and TRBJ1-5; D may be TRBD1 (6 bases). The CDR3 sequence is 14 residues long. Per the germline V gene, CDR1 is DFQATT and CDR2 is SNEGSKA (reference sequence). Trimming pared 1 base from V and 5 bases from J, leaving 12 bases between. The CDR3: CSARVQGLDQPQHF. DNA for the CDR3: TGCAGTGCTAGAGTACAGGGATTGGATCAGCCCCAGCATTTT.

The V call is TRBV14, the J call TRBJ2-7; D could derive from TRBD1 or TRBD2 (6 bases each). Germline CDR1 reads SGHDN; CDR2 reads FVKESK. V lost 5 bases, J lost 10 bases, and 15 bases lay in between. This CDR3 contains 12 residues. CDR3 bases: TGTGCCAGCAGCGTAAGAGGGGGGTTCCAGTACTTC. Translated: CASSVRGGFQYF.

The V and J genes are TRBV4-3 and TRBJ2-1; D gene ambiguous. There are 12 residues in the CDR3. The V end was cut by 0 bases, the J end by 13 bases, with 10 bases between. The V gene's germline CDR1 is LGHNA and CDR2 YSLEER. CDR3 sequence: CASSQDRDIQFF. The DNA for the CDR3 is TGCGCCAGCAGCCAAGATCGAGACATTCAGTTCTTC.

V and J are TRBV5-5 and TRBJ1-2, with a tentative D call TRBD1 (6 bases). From germline, CDR1 is SGHKS and CDR2 YYEKEE (reference sequence). CDR3 size: 15 residues. The V end lost 0 bases, the J end lost 4 bases, and 13 bases lay between the germline ends. In DNA, the CDR3 is TGTGCCAGCAGCTTGGTCGGGGGGCCTCCCTATGGCTACACCTTC. As protein: CASSLVGGPPYGYTF.

V usage is TRBV4-3 and J usage is TRBJ2-2; TRBD2 is a possible D gene (5 bases). Trimming removed 1 base from V and 0 bases from J, with 9 bases in between. Germline CDR1 is LGHNA and CDR2 is YSLEER. The CDR3 extends over 16 amino acids. CDR3 nucleotide sequence: TGCGCCAGCAGCCAAGGACTACCAACGAACACCGGGGAGCTGTTTTTT. Its translation: CASSQGLPTNTGELFF.

In its sample, this clonotype was seen once. It may be a read error: a sequence one base away is much more abundant. The gene calls are TRBV20-1 and TRBJ1-2; possible D gene TRBD1, 5 bases. CDR1 is DFQATT and CDR2 is SNEGSKA in the germline V gene (reference sequence). This CDR3 contains 13 residues. The V end lost 1 base, the J end lost 5 bases, and 11 bases lay between the germline ends. Written as DNA, the CDR3 is TGCAGTGCTAGAGCTAGAGGGGCTTATGGCTACACCTTC. Translated: CSARARGAYGYTF.

CDR3 DNA: TGTGCCAGCACACAGGGGGGAGGGAACACTGAAGCTTTCTTT. Amino acid sequence: CASTQGGGNTEAFF. The chain combines TRBV25-1 with TRBJ1-1; 8 nucleotides agree with TRBD1. With 7 bases clipped from V and 1 base from J, the junction kept 5 bases outside the gene matches. This CDR3 spans 14 amino acids. The V gene's germline CDR1 is MGHDK and CDR2 SYGVNS.

This clonotype was counted between two and nine times. The chain carries TRBV5-5 and TRBJ2-1; possible D gene TRBD1, 5 bases. Germline CDR1 reads SGHKS; CDR2 reads YYEKEE (reference sequence). CDR3 length equals 13 residues. V was trimmed by 2 bases and J by 8 bases, leaving 11 bases between them. The CDR3 sequence: CASSFWWGDEQFF. The CDR3 coding sequence is TGTGCCAGCAGCTTTTGGTGGGGCGATGAGCAGTTCTTC.

This clonotype was seen a few times. The chain has TRBV21-1 and TRBJ2-7; the table assigns TRBD2, which was not confirmed against the DNA. TRBV21-1 counts as a pseudogene. This CDR3 region has 14 residues. In DNA, the CDR3 is TGTGCCAGCAGCTACGCCCTCCCCTGGAATGAGCAGTACTTC. Protein: CASSYALPWNEQYF.

V is TRBV6-2 or TRBV6-3 and J is TRBJ2-4; TRBD2 is a possible D gene (5 bases). The CDR3 extends over 11 amino acids. Trimming left V 8 bases short and J 4 bases short, with 6 bases between. The V gene's germline CDR1 is MNHEY and CDR2 SVGEGT. CDR3 sequence: CASRGKNIQYF. The CDR3 nucleotides read TGTGCCAGCCGCGGGAAAAACATTCAGTACTTC.

V usage is TRBV20-1 and J usage is TRBJ2-5; 7 bases line up with TRBD1. Germline lookup yields CDR1 DFQATT and CDR2 SNEGSKA (reference sequence). The CDR3 loop spans 17 amino acids. J gave up 1 base and V 0 bases, and 11 bases lay outside the gene matches. CDR3 residues: CSARDIKGGQPQETQYF. The CDR3 DNA is TGCAGTGCTAGAGATATTAAAGGGGGCCAACCCCAAGAGACCCAGTACTTC.

The chain uses TRBV30 and TRBJ1-5; 9 bases map to TRBD1. Losses at the gene ends were 5 bases for V and 2 bases for J; bases not matched to a gene: 4. CDR3 length: 14 residues. Per the germline V gene, CDR1 is GTSNPN and CDR2 is SVGIG (reference sequence). The CDR3 reads CAWGRTGGNQPQHF. The CDR3 region has the DNA TGTGCCTGGGGTCGGACAGGGGGCAATCAGCCCCAGCATTTT.

The V call is TRBV24-1, the J call TRBJ2-2, with a tentative D call TRBD1 (6 bases). The V end lost 5 bases, the J end lost 4 bases, and 19 bases lay between the germline ends. This CDR3 is 17 amino acids long. Germline loops: CDR1 KGHDR, CDR2 SFDVKD. The CDR3 DNA follows: TGTGCCACCAGTGTGGCAGGGGACGCTGGGGTCACCGGGGAGCTGTTTTTT. This gives the protein CATSVAGDAGVTGELFF.

The chain uses TRBV18 and TRBJ2-2, with D hard to call. V lost 3 bases to trimming and J lost 2 bases, with 10 bases between them. The CDR3 has 15 residues. Germline assignment: CDR1 KGHSH and CDR2 LQKENI. CDR3 nucleotide sequence: TGTGCCAGCTCACCGACCCCGGATAACACCGGGGAGCTGTTTTTT. Translating gives CASSPTPDNTGELFF.

This clonotype was seen only a few times. J is TRBJ2-3 and V is TRBV18, with D maybe TRBD2 (5 bases). Germline values: CDR1 KGHSH, CDR2 LQKENI. This CDR3 is 14 amino acids long. V shed 3 bases and J shed 2 bases, with 9 bases lying between them. The CDR3 sequence: CASSPGVITDTQYF. CDR3 coding DNA: TGTGCCAGCTCACCCGGGGTTATCACAGATACGCAGTATTTT.

This clonotype was recorded a few times. V is TRBV6-5 and J is TRBJ1-2; 7 nucleotides match TRBD1. This CDR3 has 15 amino acids. Germline CDR1 and CDR2: MNHEY and SVGAGI. V lost 5 bases and J lost 2; bases outside the gene matches: 8. The CDR3 is CASSQSYRGNYGYTF. DNA of the CDR3: TGTGCCAGCAGTCAGAGCTACAGGGGAAACTATGGCTACACCTTC.